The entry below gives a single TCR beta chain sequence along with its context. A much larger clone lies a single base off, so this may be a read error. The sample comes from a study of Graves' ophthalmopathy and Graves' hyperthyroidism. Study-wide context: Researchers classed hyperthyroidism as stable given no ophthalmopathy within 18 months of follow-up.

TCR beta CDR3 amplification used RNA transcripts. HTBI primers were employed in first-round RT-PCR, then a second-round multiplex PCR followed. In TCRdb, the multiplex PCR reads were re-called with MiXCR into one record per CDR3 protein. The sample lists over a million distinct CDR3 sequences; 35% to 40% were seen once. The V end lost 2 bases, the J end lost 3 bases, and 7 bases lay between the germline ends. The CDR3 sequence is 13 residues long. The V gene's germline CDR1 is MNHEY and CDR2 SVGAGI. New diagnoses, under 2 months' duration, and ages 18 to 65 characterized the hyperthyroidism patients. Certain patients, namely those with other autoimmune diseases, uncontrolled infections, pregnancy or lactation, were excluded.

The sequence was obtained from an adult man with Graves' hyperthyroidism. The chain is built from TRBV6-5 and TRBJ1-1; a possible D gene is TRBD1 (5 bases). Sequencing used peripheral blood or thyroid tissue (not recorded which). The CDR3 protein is CASSYGRDTEAFF. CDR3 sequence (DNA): TGTGCCAGCAGTTACGGCAGGGACACTGAAGCTTTCTTT.